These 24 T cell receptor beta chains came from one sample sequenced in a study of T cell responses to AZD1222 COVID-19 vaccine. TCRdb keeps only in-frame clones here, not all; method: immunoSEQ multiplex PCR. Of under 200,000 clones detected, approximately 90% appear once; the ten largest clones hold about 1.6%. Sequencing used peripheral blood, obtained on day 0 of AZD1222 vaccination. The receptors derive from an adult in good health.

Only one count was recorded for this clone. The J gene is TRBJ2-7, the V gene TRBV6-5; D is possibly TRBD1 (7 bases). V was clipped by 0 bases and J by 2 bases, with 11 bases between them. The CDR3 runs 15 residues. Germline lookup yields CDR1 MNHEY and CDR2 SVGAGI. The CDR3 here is CASSYSQGGPYEQYF. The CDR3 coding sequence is TGTGCCAGCAGTTACTCGCAGGGGGGTCCCTACGAGCAGTACTTC.

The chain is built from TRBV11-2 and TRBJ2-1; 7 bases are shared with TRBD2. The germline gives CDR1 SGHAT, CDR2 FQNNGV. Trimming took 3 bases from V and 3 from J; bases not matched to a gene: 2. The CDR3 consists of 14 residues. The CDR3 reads CASSLGGYYNEQFF. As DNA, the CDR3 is TGTGCCAGCAGCTTGGGGGGGTACTACAATGAGCAGTTCTTC.

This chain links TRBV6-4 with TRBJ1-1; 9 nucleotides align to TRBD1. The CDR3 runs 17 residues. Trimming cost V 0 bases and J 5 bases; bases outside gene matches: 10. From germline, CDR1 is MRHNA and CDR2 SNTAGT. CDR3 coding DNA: TGTGCCAGCAGTGACTCGACAGACAGGGGGAGAGGTACTGAAGCTTTCTTT. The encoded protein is CASSDSTDRGRGTEAFF.

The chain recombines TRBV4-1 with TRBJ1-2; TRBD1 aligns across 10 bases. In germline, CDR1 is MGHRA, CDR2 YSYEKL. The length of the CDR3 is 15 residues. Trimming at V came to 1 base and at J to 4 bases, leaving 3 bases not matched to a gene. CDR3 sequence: CASSQVGQGIYGYTF. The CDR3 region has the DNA TGCGCCAGCAGCCAAGTGGGACAGGGGATCTATGGCTACACCTTC.

CDR3 sequence: CASSYSGGNTEAFF. As DNA, the CDR3 is TGTGCCAGCAGTTACTCCGGGGGGAACACTGAAGCTTTCTTT. The rearrangement links TRBV6-2 or TRBV6-3 to TRBJ1-1; a possible D gene is TRBD1 (5 bases). The CDR3 has 14 amino acids. The ends were cut back, 0 bases at V and 1 base at J, with 6 bases in the middle. Per germline, CDR1 MNHEY and CDR2 SVGEGT.

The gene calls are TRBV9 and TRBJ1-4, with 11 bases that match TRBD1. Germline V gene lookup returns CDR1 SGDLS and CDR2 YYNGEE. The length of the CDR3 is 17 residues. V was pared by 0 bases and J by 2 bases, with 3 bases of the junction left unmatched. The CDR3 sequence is CASSVVDRGLTNEKLFF. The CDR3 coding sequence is TGTGCCAGCAGCGTAGTGGACAGGGGGCTCACTAATGAAAAACTGTTTTTT. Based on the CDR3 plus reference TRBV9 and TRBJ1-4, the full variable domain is DSGVTQTPKHLITATGQRVTLRCSPRSGDLSVYWYQQSLDQGLQFLIQYYNGEERAKGNILERFSAQQFPDLHSELNLSSLELGDSALYFCASSVVDRGLTNEKLFFGSGTQLSVL.

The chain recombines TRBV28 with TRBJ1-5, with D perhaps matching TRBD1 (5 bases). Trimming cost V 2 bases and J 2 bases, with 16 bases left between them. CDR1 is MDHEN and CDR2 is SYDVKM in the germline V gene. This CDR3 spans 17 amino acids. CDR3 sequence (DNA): TGTGCCAGCAGTTTAATGGAAGGGGCAAGGGGCAATCAGCCCCAGCATTTT. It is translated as CASSLMEGARGNQPQHF.

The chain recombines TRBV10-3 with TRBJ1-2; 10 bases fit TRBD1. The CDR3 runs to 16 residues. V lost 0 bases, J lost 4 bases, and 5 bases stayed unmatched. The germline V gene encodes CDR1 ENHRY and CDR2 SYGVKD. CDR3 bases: TGTGCCATCAGTGAGTCGGACAGGGGGGACCGCTATGGCTACACCTTC. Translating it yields CAISESDRGDRYGYTF.

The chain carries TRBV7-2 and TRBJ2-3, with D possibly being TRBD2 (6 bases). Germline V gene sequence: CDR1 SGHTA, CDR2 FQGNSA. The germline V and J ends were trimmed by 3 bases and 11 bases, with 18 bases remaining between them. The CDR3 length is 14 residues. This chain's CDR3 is CASSFLSPGTLQYF. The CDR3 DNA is TGTGCCAGCAGCTTCCTAAGCCCCGGGACTCTGCAGTATTTT. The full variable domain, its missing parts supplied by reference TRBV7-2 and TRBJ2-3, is GAGVSQSPSNKVTEKGKDVELRCDPISGHTALYWYRQSLGQGLEFLIYFQGNSAPDKSGLPSDRFSAERTGGSVSTLTIQRTQQEDSAVYLCASSFLSPGTLQYFGPGTRLTVL.

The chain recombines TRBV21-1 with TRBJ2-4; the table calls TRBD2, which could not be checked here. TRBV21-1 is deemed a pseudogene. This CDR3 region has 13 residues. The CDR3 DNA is TGTGCCAGCAGCAGGTGGAGCAAAAACATTCAGTACTTC. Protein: CASSRWSKNIQYF.

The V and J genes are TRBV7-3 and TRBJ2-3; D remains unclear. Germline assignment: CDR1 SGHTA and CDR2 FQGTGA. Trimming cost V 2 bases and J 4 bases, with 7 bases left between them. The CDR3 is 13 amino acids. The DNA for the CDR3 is TGTGCCAGCAGCTTATATAGCTCAGATACGCAGTATTTT. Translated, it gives CASSLYSSDTQYF.

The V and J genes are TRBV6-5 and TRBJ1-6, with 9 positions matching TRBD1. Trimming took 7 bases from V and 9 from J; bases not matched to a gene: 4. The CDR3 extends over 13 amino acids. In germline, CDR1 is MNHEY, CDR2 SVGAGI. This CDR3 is CASKDRGLSPLHF. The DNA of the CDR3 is TGTGCCAGCAAGGACAGGGGTCTTTCACCCCTCCACTTT.

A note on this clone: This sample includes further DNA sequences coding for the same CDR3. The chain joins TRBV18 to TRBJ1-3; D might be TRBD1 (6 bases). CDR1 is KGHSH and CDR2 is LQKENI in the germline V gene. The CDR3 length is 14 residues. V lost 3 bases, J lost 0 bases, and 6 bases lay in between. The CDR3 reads CASSPDSSGNTIYF. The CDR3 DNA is TGTGCCAGCTCACCGGACAGCTCTGGAAACACCATATATTTT.

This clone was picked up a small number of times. The CDR3 nucleotides are TGTGCCAGCACCCTGGACCTGAATCAGCCCCAGCATTTT. Translating gives CASTLDLNQPQHF. The chain employs TRBV28 and TRBJ1-5, with D unclear. CDR1 is MDHEN and CDR2 is SYDVKM in the germline V gene. The V end lost 7 bases, the J end lost 4 bases, and 11 bases lay between the germline ends. There are 13 residues in the CDR3.

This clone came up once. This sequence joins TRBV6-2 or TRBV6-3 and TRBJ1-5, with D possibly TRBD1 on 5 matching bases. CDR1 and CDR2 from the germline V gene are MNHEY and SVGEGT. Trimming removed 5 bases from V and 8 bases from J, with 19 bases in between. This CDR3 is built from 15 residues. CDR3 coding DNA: TGTGCCAGCAGTCAAGCAGTGGCTCAGGGTAAGCCCCAGCATTTT. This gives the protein CASSQAVAQGKPQHF.

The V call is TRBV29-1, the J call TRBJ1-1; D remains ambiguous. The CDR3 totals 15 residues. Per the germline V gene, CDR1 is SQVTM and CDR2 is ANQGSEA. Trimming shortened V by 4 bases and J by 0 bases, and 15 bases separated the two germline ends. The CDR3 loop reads CSVATVLRMNTEAFF. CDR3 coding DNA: TGCAGCGTTGCGACGGTCCTACGGATGAACACTGAAGCTTTCTTT.

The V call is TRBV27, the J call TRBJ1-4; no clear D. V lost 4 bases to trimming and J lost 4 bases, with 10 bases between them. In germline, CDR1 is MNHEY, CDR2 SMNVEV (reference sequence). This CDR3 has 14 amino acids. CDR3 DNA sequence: TGTGCCAGCAGTTCCCTCAGTTATAATGAAAAACTGTTTTTT. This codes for CASSSLSYNEKLFF.

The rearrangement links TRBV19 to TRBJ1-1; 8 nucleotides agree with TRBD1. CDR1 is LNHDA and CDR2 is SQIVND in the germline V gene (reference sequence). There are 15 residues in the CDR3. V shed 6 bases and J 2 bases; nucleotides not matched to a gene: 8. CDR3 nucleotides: TGTGCCAGTAGCGCCCGGACAGGGCTAAACACTGAAGCTTTCTTT. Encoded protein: CASSARTGLNTEAFF.

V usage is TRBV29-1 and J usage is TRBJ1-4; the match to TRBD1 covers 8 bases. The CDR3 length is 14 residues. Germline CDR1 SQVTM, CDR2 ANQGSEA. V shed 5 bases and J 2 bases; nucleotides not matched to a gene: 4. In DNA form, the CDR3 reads TGCAGCGTTCGTACAGGGGGGACTAATGAAAAACTGTTTTTT. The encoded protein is CSVRTGGTNEKLFF.

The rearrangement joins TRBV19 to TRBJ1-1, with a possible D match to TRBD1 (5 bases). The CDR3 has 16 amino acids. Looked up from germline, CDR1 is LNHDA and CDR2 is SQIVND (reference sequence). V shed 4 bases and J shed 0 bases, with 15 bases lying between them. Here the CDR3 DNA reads TGTGCCAGTAGTACCCGTCCGGGACTCTTGAACACTGAAGCTTTCTTT. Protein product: CASSTRPGLLNTEAFF.

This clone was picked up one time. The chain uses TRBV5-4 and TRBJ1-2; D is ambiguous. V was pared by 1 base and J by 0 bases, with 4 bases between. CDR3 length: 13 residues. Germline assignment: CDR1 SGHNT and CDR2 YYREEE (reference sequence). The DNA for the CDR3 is TGTGCCAGCAGCTTGCCTTCTAACTATGGCTACACCTTC. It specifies CASSLPSNYGYTF.

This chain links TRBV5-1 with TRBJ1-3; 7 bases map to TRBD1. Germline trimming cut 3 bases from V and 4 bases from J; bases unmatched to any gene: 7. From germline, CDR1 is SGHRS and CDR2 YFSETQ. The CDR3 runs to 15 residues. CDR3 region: CASSYLGDSGNTIYF. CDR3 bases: TGCGCCAGCAGCTACCTAGGGGACAGCGGAAACACCATATATTTT.

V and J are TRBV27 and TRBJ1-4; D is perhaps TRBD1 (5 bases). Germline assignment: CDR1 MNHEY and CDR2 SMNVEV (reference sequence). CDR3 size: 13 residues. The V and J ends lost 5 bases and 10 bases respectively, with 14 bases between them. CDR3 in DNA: TGTGCCAGCAGTCCCGGGGGGTTTCTAAAACTGTTTTTT. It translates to CASSPGGFLKLFF.

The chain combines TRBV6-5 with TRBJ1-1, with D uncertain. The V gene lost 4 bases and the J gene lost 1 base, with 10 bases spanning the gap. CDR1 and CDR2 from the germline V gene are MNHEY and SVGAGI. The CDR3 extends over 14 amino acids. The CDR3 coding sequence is TGTGCCAGCAGTTTAACAAAGGAGAACACTGAAGCTTTCTTT. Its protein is CASSLTKENTEAFF.